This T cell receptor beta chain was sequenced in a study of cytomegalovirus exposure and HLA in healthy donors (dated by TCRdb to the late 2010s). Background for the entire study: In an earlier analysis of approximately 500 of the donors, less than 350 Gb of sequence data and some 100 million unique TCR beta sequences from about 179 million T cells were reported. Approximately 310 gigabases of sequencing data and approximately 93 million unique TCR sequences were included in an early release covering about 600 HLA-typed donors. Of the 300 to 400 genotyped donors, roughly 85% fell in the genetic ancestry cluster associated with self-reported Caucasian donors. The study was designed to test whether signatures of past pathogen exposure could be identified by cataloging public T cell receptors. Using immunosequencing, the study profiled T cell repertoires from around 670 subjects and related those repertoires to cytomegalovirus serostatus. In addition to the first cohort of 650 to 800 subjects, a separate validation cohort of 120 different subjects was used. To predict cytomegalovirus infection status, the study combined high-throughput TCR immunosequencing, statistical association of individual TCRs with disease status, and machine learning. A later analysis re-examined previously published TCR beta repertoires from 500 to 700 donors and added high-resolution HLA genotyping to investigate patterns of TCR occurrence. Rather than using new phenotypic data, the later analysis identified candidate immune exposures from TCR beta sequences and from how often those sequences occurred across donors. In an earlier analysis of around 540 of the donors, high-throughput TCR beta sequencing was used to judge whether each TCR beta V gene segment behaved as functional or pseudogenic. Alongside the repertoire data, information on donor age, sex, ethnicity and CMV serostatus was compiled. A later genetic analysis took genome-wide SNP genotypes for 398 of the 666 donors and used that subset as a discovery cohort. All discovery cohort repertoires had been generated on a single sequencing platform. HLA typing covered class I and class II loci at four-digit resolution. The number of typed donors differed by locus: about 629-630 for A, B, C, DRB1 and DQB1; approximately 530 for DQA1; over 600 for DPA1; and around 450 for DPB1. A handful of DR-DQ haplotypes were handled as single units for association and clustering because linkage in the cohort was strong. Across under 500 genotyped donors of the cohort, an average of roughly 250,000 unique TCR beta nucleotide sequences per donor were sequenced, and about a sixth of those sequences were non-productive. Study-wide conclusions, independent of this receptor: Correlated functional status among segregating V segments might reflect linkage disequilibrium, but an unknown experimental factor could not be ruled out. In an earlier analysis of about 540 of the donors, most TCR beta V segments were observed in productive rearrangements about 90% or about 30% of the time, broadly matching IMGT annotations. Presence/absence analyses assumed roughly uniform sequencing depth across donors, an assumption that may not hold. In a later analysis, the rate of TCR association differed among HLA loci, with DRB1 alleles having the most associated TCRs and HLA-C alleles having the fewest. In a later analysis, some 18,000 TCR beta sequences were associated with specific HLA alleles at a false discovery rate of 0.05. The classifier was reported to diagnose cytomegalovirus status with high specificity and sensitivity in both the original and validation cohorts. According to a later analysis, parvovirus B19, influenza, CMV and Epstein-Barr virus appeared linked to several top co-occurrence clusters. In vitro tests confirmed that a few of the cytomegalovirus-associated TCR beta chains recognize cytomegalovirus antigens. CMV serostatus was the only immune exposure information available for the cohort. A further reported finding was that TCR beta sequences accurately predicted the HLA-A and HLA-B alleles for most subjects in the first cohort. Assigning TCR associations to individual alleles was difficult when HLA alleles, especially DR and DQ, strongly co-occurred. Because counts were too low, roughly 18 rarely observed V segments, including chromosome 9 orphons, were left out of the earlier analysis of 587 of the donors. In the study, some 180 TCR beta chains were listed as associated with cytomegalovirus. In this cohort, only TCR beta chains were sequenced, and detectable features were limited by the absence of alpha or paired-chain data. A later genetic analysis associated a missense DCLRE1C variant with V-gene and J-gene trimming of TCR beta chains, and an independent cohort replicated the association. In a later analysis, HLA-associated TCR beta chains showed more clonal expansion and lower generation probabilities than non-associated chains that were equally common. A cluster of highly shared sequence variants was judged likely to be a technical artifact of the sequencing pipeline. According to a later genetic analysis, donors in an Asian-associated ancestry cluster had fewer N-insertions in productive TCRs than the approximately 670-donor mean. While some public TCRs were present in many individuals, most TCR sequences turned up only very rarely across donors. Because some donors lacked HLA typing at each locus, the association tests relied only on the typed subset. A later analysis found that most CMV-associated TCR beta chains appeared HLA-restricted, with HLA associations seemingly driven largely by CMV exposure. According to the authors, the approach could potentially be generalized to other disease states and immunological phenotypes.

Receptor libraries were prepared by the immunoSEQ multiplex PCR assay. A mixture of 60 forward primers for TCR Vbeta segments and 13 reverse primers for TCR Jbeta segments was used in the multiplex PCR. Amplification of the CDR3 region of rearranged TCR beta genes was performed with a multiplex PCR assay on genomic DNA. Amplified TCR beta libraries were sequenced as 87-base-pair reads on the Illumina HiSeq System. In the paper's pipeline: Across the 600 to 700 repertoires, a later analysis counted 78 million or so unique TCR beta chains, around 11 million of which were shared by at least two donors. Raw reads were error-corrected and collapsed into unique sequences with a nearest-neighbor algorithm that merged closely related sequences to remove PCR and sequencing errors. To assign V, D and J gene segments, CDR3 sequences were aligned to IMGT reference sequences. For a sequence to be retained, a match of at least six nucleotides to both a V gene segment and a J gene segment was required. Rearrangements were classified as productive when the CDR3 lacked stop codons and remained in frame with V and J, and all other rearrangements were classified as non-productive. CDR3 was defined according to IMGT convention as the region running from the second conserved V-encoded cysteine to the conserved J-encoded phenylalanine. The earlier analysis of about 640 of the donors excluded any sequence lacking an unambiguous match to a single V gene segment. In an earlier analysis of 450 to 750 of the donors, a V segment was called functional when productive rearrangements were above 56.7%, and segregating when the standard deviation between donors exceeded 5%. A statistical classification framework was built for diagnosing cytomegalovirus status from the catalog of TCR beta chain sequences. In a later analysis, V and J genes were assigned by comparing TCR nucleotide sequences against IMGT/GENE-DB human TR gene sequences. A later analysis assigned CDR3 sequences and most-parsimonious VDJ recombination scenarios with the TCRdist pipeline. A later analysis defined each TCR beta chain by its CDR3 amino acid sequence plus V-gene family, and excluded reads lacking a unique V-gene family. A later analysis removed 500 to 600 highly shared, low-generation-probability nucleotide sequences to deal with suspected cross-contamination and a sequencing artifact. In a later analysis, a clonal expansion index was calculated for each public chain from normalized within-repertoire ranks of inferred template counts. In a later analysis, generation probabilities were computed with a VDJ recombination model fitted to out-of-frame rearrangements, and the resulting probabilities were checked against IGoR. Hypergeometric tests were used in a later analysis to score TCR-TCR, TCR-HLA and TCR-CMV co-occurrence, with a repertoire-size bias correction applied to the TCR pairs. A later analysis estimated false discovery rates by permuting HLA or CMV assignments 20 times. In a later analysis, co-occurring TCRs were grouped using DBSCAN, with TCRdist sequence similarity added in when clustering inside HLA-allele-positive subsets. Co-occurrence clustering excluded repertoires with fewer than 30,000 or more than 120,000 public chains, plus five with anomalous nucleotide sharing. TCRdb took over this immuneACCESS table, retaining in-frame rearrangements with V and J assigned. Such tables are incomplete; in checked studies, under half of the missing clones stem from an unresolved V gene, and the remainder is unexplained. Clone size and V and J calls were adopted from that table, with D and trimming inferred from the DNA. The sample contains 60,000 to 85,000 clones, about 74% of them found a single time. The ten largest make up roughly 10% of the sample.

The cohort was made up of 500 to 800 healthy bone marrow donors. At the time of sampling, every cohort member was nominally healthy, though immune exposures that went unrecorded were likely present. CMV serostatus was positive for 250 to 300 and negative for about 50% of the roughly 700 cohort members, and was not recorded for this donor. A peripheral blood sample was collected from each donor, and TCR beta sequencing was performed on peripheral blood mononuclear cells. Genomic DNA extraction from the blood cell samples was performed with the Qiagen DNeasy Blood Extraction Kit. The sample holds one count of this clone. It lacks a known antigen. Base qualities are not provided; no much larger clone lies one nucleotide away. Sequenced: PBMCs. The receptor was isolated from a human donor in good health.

The CDR3 here reads CASSLSLRDGEQYF. The nucleotides read TGTGCCAGCAGCCTTTCCCTGAGGGATGGCGAGCAGTACTTC. The chain joins TRBV6-5 to TRBJ2-7; the D gene is perhaps TRBD2, on 5 matching bases. V was cut back by 6 bases and J by 6 bases, leaving a gap of 18 bases between them. CDR1 is given as MNHEY and CDR2 as SVGAGI, both from the germline V gene. From the cysteine through the phenylalanine, the CDR3 covers 14 amino acids. Left in the record is the CDR3 DNA by itself, 42 bases read in frame from the first base.